This TCR beta chain originates from a study of blood T cells in healthy people across ages. Study findings and constraints: Whereas aged donors had fewer naive CD4+ cells, long-lived donors had more of them and higher diversity.

Sample-barcoded 5' priming and a J-beta primer mix drove a second PCR of roughly 6 to 12 cycles. Every single cDNA molecule received a tag from a template-switch adaptor with 12 random nucleotides. TCRdb analysed the 5' RACE reads with MiXCR anew, one entry per CDR3 protein. Here the sample spans about 680,000 distinct CDR3 sequences, around 45% being singletons. This clonotype was counted between two and nine times. Its antigen is unidentified. It was approximately 10 milliliters of peripheral blood that were drawn from each donor. The specimen was blood. The source is a woman aged 55-70 years in good health.

Written as DNA, the CDR3 is TGCAGTGCTACACAGCACCAGACGGCAGTCAAGCAGTACTTC. Amino acid sequence: CSATQHQTAVKQYF. The chain combines TRBV20-1 with TRBJ2-7; D unclear. This CDR3 has 14 residues. The V end lost 4 bases, the J end lost 8 bases, and 21 bases lay between the germline ends. Germline V gives CDR1 DFQATT, CDR2 SNEGSKA (reference sequence).